This T cell receptor (beta chain) was captured by sequencing in a study of blood T cell repertoires in COVID-19. Study information: Whether acute or convalescent, the COVID-19 samples came from the United States, Italy and Spain.

The V gene end was trimmed by 5 bases and the J gene end by 2 bases; junction bases not matched to a gene: 6. Germline lookup yields CDR1 PRHDT and CDR2 FYEKMQ (reference sequence). The CDR3 spans 17 residues. Recruits, aged 18 to 89 years, lived in under 25 US areas. Allocation to cohorts depended on clinical history reported by the participants. As originally analysed: Amplifying reference gene primers gave estimates of nucleated cell counts. TCRdb's table, derived via immunoSEQ multiplex PCR, lists solely in-frame clones and lacks some. V, J and clone size are those of that table, while D and trimming were read from the DNA. The table records 200,000 or so clones, 80% to 90% of them present only once.

The sequence was obtained from a woman in her 40s with acute COVID-19. The sequenced sample was PBMCs or T cells enriched from blood (not recorded which). The chain joins TRBV13 to TRBJ2-1, with 13 nucleotides matching TRBD2. The CDR3 DNA reads TGTGCCAGCAGCACGTGGACTAGCGGGGGAACCTACAATGAGCAGTTCTTC. It codes for CASSTWTSGGTYNEQFF.